These 30 T cell receptor beta chains share one sample of origin, sequenced in a study of preoperative IRX-2 immunotherapy in early breast cancer. The method was immunoSEQ multiplex PCR; TCRdb's version includes in-frame clones alone and lacks a portion of them. The repertoire includes around 25,000 clones, about 90% of them detected once, and about 30% sits in the top ten. Sample treatment: preoperative locoregional IRX-2 cytokine immunotherapy. The sample here was tumor tissue, taken after IRX-2 immunotherapy. The receptor source for this set is a human donor with breast cancer.

This chain links TRBV7-8 with TRBJ2-2; 7 bases match TRBD2. This CDR3 spans 12 amino acids. Germline V CDR1 and CDR2: SGHVS, FQNEAQ. This CDR3 reads CAGGSDTGELFF. The CDR3 DNA sequence: TGTGCGGGGGGGTCTGACACCGGGGAGCTGTTTTTT. The entire variable domain, with the rest obtained from reference TRBV7-8 and TRBJ2-2, is as follows: GAGVSQSPRYKVAKRGQDVALRCDPISGHVSLFWYQQALGQGPEFLTYFQNEAQLDKSGLPSDRFFAERPEGSVSTLKIQRTQQEDSAVYLCAGGSDTGELFFGEGSRLTVL.

The genes are TRBV27 and TRBJ2-1; no firm D call. The CDR3 contains 13 residues. Germline V gene lookup returns CDR1 MNHEY and CDR2 SMNVEV (reference sequence). Trimming cost V 5 bases and J 6 bases, with 11 bases left between them. This CDR3 reads CASSPPISNEQFF. CDR3 nucleotide sequence: TGTGCCAGCAGTCCCCCGATCTCCAATGAGCAGTTCTTC.

The rearrangement links TRBV6-5 to TRBJ2-3, with a tentative D call TRBD2 (6 bases). CDR3 size: 15 residues. The ends were cut back, 0 bases at V and 2 bases at J, with 9 bases in the middle. Germline CDR1 MNHEY, CDR2 SVGAGI. Written as DNA, the CDR3 is TGTGCCAGCAGTTACTCCGGGAGTATCACAGATACGCAGTATTTT. Translating gives CASSYSGSITDTQYF.

This CDR3 is CASSQALAGRTDTQYF. The CDR3 region has the DNA TGTGCCAGCAGCCAAGCCTTAGCGGGGAGGACAGATACGCAGTATTTT. J is TRBJ2-3 and V is TRBV4-2, with TRBD2 matching 8 bases. J lost 3 bases, V lost 1 base, and 6 bases had no gene match. There are 16 residues in the CDR3. The germline V gene encodes CDR1 LGHNA and CDR2 YNFKEQ.

A single count supports this clone. The genes are TRBV11-2 and TRBJ2-5; possibly TRBD1 or TRBD2 for D (5 bases each). Per the germline V gene, CDR1 is SGHAT and CDR2 is FQNNGV. This CDR3 is 14 amino acids long. Trimming removed 3 bases from V and 4 bases from J, with 12 bases in between. The CDR3 DNA reads as TGTGCCAGCAGCTTGCAGGGTGGGAGAGAGACCCAGTACTTC. Encoded protein: CASSLQGGRETQYF. Supplemented by reference TRBV11-2 and TRBJ2-5, the full variable domain reads EAGVAQSPRYKIIEKRQSVAFWCNPISGHATLYWYQQILGQGPKLLIQFQNNGVVDDSQLPKDRFSAERLKGVDSTLKIQPAKLEDSAVYLCASSLQGGRETQYFGPGTRLLVL.

This clone was observed a single time. This chain uses TRBV5-1 with TRBJ1-1, with 11 bases fitting TRBD1. Germline values: CDR1 SGHRS, CDR2 YFSETQ. CDR3 length equals 17 residues. The junction had 9 bases not matched to a gene; V was cut back by 3 bases and J by 2 bases. CDR3 sequence (DNA): TGCGCCAGCAGCTCGAGGTCTAGGACAGGGGGCAACACTGAAGCTTTCTTT. This translates into CASSSRSRTGGNTEAFF.

This sequence joins TRBV6-1 and TRBJ1-2, with TRBD1 identical over 11 bases. Losses at the gene ends were 5 bases for V and 8 bases for J; bases not matched to a gene: 7. Germline lookup yields CDR1 MNHNS and CDR2 SASEGT. The CDR3 sequence is 14 residues long. In DNA form, the CDR3 reads TGTGCCAGCAGTCCCCGGACAGGGGGCCGGGGCTACACCTTC. Translation gives CASSPRTGGRGYTF.

CDR3 protein: CASSLAGADRGGTQYF. The DNA for the CDR3 is TGCGCCAGCAGCTTGGCCGGGGCAGACCGGGGGGGTACGCAGTATTTT. The chain couples TRBV5-1 to TRBJ2-3; 8 nucleotides match TRBD2. Trimming took 0 bases from V and 8 from J; bases not matched to a gene: 11. CDR1 is SGHRS and CDR2 is YFSETQ in the germline V gene. The CDR3 sequence is 16 residues long.

The V and J genes are TRBV5-1 and TRBJ1-2; 9 positions agree with TRBD1. This CDR3 region has 14 residues. V trimming: 1 base; J trimming: 2 bases; junction bases outside the gene matches: 0. CDR1 and CDR2 (germline): SGHRS, YFSETQ. CDR3 sequence (DNA): TGCGCCAGCAGCTTGACAGGGGGCAACTATGGCTACACCTTC. Translating it yields CASSLTGGNYGYTF.

The rearrangement joins TRBV6-1 to TRBJ2-1; tentatively, D is TRBD1 or TRBD2 (5 bases each). Germline-derived CDR1 and CDR2 are MNHNS and SASEGT. Trimming took off 10 bases at V and 0 bases at J, with 16 bases between the two ends. CDR3 length equals 15 residues. Here the CDR3 reads CATGKGTSSYNEQFF. The DNA of the CDR3 is TGTGCCACCGGGAAGGGGACCAGCTCCTACAATGAGCAGTTCTTC.

The genes are TRBV5-1 and TRBJ2-2, with D perhaps assigned TRBD1 or TRBD2 (5 bases each). CDR1 is SGHRS, CDR2 YFSETQ, per germline. V gave up 0 bases and J gave up 2 bases, with 14 bases separating them. CDR3 size: 17 residues. The CDR3, as DNA: TGCGCCAGCAGCTTGGGGGTCGGGGCCGTTAACACCGGGGAGCTGTTTTTT. Translated, it gives CASSLGVGAVNTGELFF.

V usage is TRBV29-1 and J usage is TRBJ2-3; D might be TRBD1 (6 bases). V gave up 6 bases and J gave up 2 bases, with 12 bases separating them. The CDR3 contains 13 residues. Per the germline V gene, CDR1 is SQVTM and CDR2 is ANQGSEA. The CDR3: CSVKQGVTDTQYF. The CDR3 coding sequence is TGCAGCGTCAAACAGGGTGTCACAGATACGCAGTATTTT.

This clone was observed once. V usage is TRBV4-1 and J usage is TRBJ1-1; D gene unclear. Germline V gene lookup returns CDR1 MGHRA and CDR2 YSYEKL. Trimming took 1 base from V and 11 from J, leaving 17 bases between them. The CDR3 covers 14 residues. The CDR3 DNA follows: TGCGCCAGCAGCCAAGTAGAAGGTTCCGTGGCGGCTTTCTTT. Translation: CASSQVEGSVAAFF.

The chain recombines TRBV2 with TRBJ2-1, with 7 nucleotides matching TRBD1. The germline CDR1 and CDR2 sequences are SNHLY and FYNNEI. V lost 6 bases, J lost 7 bases, and 9 bases stayed unmatched. The CDR3 sequence is 14 residues long. The CDR3 loop reads CASRMETGKNEQFF. In DNA, the CDR3 is TGTGCCAGCAGGATGGAGACAGGGAAGAATGAGCAGTTCTTC.

The rearrangement joins TRBV5-1 to TRBJ2-1; no definite D call. Germline V CDR1 and CDR2: SGHRS, YFSETQ. The CDR3 runs to 14 residues. The ends were cut back, 2 bases at V and 7 bases at J, with 13 bases in the middle. Written as DNA, the CDR3 is TGCGCCAGCAGCTTTGAGCGTCTTCGGAATGAGCAGTTCTTC. Translation: CASSFERLRNEQFF.

The chain is built from TRBV15 and TRBJ1-5; 10 nucleotides agree with TRBD1. The junction had 6 bases not matched to a gene; V was cut back by 2 bases and J by 2 bases. The germline V gene encodes CDR1 LNHNV and CDR2 YYDKDF (reference sequence). This CDR3 spans 17 amino acids. In DNA, the CDR3 is TGTGCCACCAGCAGACTTACCGGGACAGGGGGCAATCAGCCCCAGCATTTT. Translating gives CATSRLTGTGGNQPQHF.

V usage is TRBV4-1 and J usage is TRBJ1-3; D perhaps matches TRBD1 (5 bases). Germline lookup yields CDR1 MGHRA and CDR2 YSYEKL. The CDR3 is 15 residues long. V was cut by 0 bases and J by 4 bases, with 10 bases left in between. This chain's CDR3 is CASSQEGQGGNTIYF. The CDR3 region has the DNA TGCGCCAGCAGCCAAGAAGGACAAGGAGGAAACACCATATATTTT.

The chain uses TRBV7-9 and TRBJ1-3, with TRBD1 matching 7 bases. V was pared by 1 base and J by 3 bases, with 9 bases of the junction left unmatched. The germline V gene has CDR1 SEHNR and CDR2 FQNEAQ (reference sequence). The CDR3 sequence is 17 residues long. The CDR3 loop is CASSLVGRQGNGNTIYF. The CDR3 nucleotides read TGTGCCAGCAGCTTAGTGGGTCGACAGGGTAATGGAAACACCATATATTTT. Using reference TRBV7-9 and TRBJ1-3 for the parts outside the CDR3, the full variable domain is DTGVSQNPRHKITKRGQNVTFRCDPISEHNRLYWYRQTLGQGPEFLTYFQNEAQLEKSRLLSDRFSAERPKGSFSTLEIQRTEQGDSAMYLCASSLVGRQGNGNTIYFGEGSWLTVV.

This clone has only one observation. The chain has TRBV19 and TRBJ1-1; a possible D gene is TRBD1 (6 bases). CDR3 length: 15 amino acids. Trimming removed 2 bases from V and 3 bases from J, with 13 bases in between. Germline V lookup: CDR1 LNHDA, CDR2 SQIVND (reference sequence). The CDR3 reads CASSIRGRGDTEAFF. In nucleotides, the CDR3 is TGTGCCAGTAGTATAAGGGGCAGGGGAGACACTGAAGCTTTCTTT.

This clone occurred a few times. The rearrangement links TRBV5-6 to TRBJ2-1; D is perhaps TRBD1 (8 bases). CDR1 SGHDT and CDR2 YYEEEE come from the germline V gene. CDR3 length equals 17 residues. Trimming left V 0 bases short and J 7 bases short, with 20 bases between. CDR3 sequence reads: CASSLEGGAGGKNEQFF. The CDR3 DNA reads as TGTGCCAGCAGCTTGGAGGGAGGGGCAGGGGGCAAGAATGAGCAGTTCTTC.

This sequence joins TRBV23-1 and TRBJ2-5, with D perhaps TRBD1 or TRBD2 (5 bases each). TRBV23-1 is given ORF status, its function remaining uncertain. The CDR3 is 15 residues long. Trimming stripped 1 base from V and 5 bases from J, with 14 bases between. The CDR3 loop reads CASSQFPGGRETQYF. The CDR3, as DNA: TGCGCCAGCAGTCAATTTCCTGGGGGACGGGAGACCCAGTACTTC.

The rearrangement links TRBV5-1 to TRBJ2-6; no clear D gene. Trimming took 1 base from V and 2 from J, leaving 7 bases between them. The CDR3 spans 15 residues. Germline loops: CDR1 SGHRS, CDR2 YFSETQ. CDR3 amino acids: CASSLLAAGANVLTF. The CDR3, as DNA: TGCGCCAGCAGCTTGCTGGCAGCTGGGGCCAACGTCCTGACTTTC.

The chain couples TRBV18 to TRBJ2-4; 8 bases agree with TRBD1. The trim removed 3 bases at V and 6 bases at J, leaving 7 bases unmatched. The length of the CDR3 is 15 residues. The germline V gene encodes CDR1 KGHSH and CDR2 LQKENI. The chain's CDR3 is CASSPGQARGNIQYF. Written as DNA, the CDR3 is TGTGCCAGCTCACCGGGACAGGCCAGGGGAAACATTCAGTACTTC.

The V call is TRBV6-6, the J call TRBJ1-2, with D possibly being TRBD1 (5 bases). V was clipped by 5 bases and J by 1 base, with 11 bases between them. Germline V gives CDR1 MNHNY, CDR2 SVGAGI (reference sequence). This CDR3 has 14 residues. The CDR3 region is CASSRDGDNYGYTF. CDR3 nucleotide sequence: TGTGCCAGCAGTCGGGACGGAGATAACTATGGCTACACCTTC.

This clone came up a few times. This rearrangement joins TRBV9 to TRBJ1-6; D not certain. Germline V gives CDR1 SGDLS, CDR2 YYNGEE. The CDR3 covers 15 residues. V was trimmed by 0 bases and J by 0 bases, leaving 4 bases between them. The CDR3 bases are TGTGCCAGCAGCGTAGAATCCTCCTATAATTCACCCCTCCACTTT. Translation gives CASSVESSYNSPLHF.

This chain links TRBV12-5 with TRBJ2-1; no clear D gene. V dropped 6 bases and J dropped 7 bases, with 4 bases sitting between them. The CDR3 is 10 amino acids. Germline CDR1 is LGHNT and CDR2 is FRNRAP. The CDR3 reads CASGLNEQFF. In DNA form, the CDR3 reads TGTGCTAGTGGGCTGAATGAGCAGTTCTTC.

The gene calls are TRBV2 and TRBJ2-2; D remains ambiguous. V lost 6 bases and J 8 bases, leaving 7 bases between the germline ends. Germline loops: CDR1 SNHLY, CDR2 FYNNEI. This CDR3 contains 11 residues. CDR3: CASSVRGELFF. CDR3 bases: TGTGCCAGCAGCGTTCGGGGGGAGCTGTTTTTT.

The table lists this clone with a few counts. The gene calls are TRBV10-3 and TRBJ2-1; 8 bases agree with TRBD2. The length of the CDR3 is 15 residues. Germline V gives CDR1 ENHRY, CDR2 SYGVKD. The V and J ends lost 7 bases and 4 bases, in that order; junction bases with no gene match: 9. CDR3 sequence (DNA): TGTGCCATCAAAGGGCTAGCGGGCGGTTACAATGAGCAGTTCTTC. Protein sequence: CAIKGLAGGYNEQFF.

The chain links TRBV6-5 to TRBJ1-1; TRBD1 might be the D (6 bases). The germline V gene has CDR1 MNHEY and CDR2 SVGAGI. This CDR3 contains 13 residues. V shed 6 bases and J shed 5 bases, with 13 bases lying between them. The CDR3 sequence is CASRTGSLTEAFF. CDR3 in DNA: TGTGCCAGCAGAACAGGGTCCTTGACTGAAGCTTTCTTT.

The V and J genes are TRBV18 and TRBJ1-1; 8 bases are shared with TRBD1. Per the germline V gene, CDR1 is KGHSH and CDR2 is LQKENI. V was clipped by 5 bases and J by 1 base; unmatched bases: 3. This CDR3 spans 14 amino acids. The DNA of the CDR3 is TGTGCCAGCTCAGCCGACAGGGGGAACACTGAAGCTTTCTTT. This translates into CASSADRGNTEAFF. Looking up the rest from reference TRBV18 and TRBJ1-1 gives the full variable domain: NAGVMQNPRHLVRRRGQEARLRCSPMKGHSHVYWYRQLPEEGLKFMVYLQKENIIDESGMPKERFSAEFPKEGPSILRIQQVVRGDSAAYFCASSADRGNTEAFFGQGTRLTVV.